This TCR beta chain originates from a study of T cells in Graves' hyperthyroidism and ophthalmopathy (dated by TCRdb to the late 2010s). Concerning the study at large: To identify TCR V-J signatures that set the groups apart, the researchers used a discovery cohort of about a hundred patients, made up of around 42 with Graves' ophthalmopathy and 57 with stable Graves' hyperthyroidism. An independent validation cohort of 18 to 20 hyperthyroidism patients and about 15 patients who later progressed to ophthalmopathy tested prospective prediction of ophthalmopathy. The 100 discovery patients were divided at random into training and test sets in a 7:3 ratio. The study also compared thyroid tissue and blood T-cell repertoires from five or six Graves' hyperthyroidism patients. After blood sampling, hyperthyroidism patients were treated with methimazole at a starting dose of 30 mg daily, and ophthalmopathy patients were treated with high-dose intravenous methylprednisolone. The paper reports TCR Vbeta CDR3 sequencing of some 140 peripheral blood samples: 40 or so ophthalmopathy, roughly 80 hyperthyroidism and around 17 progressor patients. Paper-wide results and their limitations: In validation, the model predicted progression to ophthalmopathy with just under 71% sensitivity and less than 80% specificity, a median of about 6.7 months before onset. Sample size was not statistically predetermined, and blinding of investigators to group allocation was not performed. A 13 V-J signature model separated ophthalmopathy from stable hyperthyroidism, with approximately 87% sensitivity and roughly 82% specificity in cross-validation and 80%/75% in testing. Most expanded thyroid clonotypes (frequency above 0.001) were also detected in blood, a finding suggesting that blood repertoires may reflect thyroid immune responses.

Patients with uncontrolled infections, other autoimmune diseases, pregnancy or lactation were excluded. Diagnoses were established on the basis of clinical symptoms, serum thyroxine and TRAb, thyroid ultrasound, and orbital computed tomography. Trizol reagent was used to extract total RNA, and RNA quality was then checked on an Agilent 2100 Bioanalyzer. This clonotype was recorded at least ten times. Its antigen remains unidentified. It has no much larger one-base neighbor in the sample; base qualities were not kept. The TCR beta CDR3 regions were amplified from RNA transcripts. The TCR CDR3 was subjected to a first round of RT-PCR using the HTBI primer set and the Qiagen OneStep RT-PCR kit. The libraries were constructed in a second round of multiplex PCR and then size-selected and purified. Paired-end sequencing of the libraries was performed with 100 bp reads on an Illumina HiSeq2000. The source study handled its data this way. SOAPnuke was used to process the raw data, removing reads that contained adapters or uncalled bases, had a mean Phred below 15, or lacked an exact match to the constant primer or identifier. High-quality paired reads were merged with COPE v1.2.5, and unique nucleotide sequences were defined as clonotypes. MiTCR v1.1 was used to align the clonotypes against IMGT TRBV, TRBD and TRBJ reference segments. The analysis included only V-J combinations with a frequency above 0.0001, which together covered roughly 99% of the repertoires. A TCS score was defined as the ratio between F50 (clonal expansion) and ExV (chaos), using BLOSUM62-based TCRdist between CDR3 peptides within each V-J. Welch's t-statistics and random forest reduced 500 to 550 V-J features to 13, which were used in a naive Bayes classifier (R e1071). Thyroid-blood repertoire similarity was quantified with the Morisita-Horn index. In-frame beta chains were kept once TCRdb had trimmed the public reads at Q25 with fastp and called clones with MiXCR. Here each entry gathers all rows of one CDR3 protein and keeps the most common genes and DNA. The authors' filters were not applied to this entry. The sample table lists roughly 570,000 distinct CDR3 sequences, under 60% of them with a count of one. The ten largest clones add up to around a fifth of the sample.

V is cut by 5 bases and J by 2 bases, and the space between the germline ends is 12 bases. From the cysteine through the phenylalanine, the CDR3 covers 14 amino acids. The read is trimmed to its CDR3 DNA, 42 bases read in frame from base 1. CDR1 and CDR2 are drawn from the germline V gene: SGHTA, FQGNSA. Sequencing was carried out using peripheral blood or thyroid tissue (not recorded which). This clonotype was sampled from an adult woman with Graves' disease, either hyperthyroidism or ophthalmopathy (not recorded which). The chain is made from TRBV7-2 and TRBJ1-2; a confident D gene designation cannot be given. The DNA sequence reads TGTGCCAGCAGCCCAGCCCGGACGAACTATGGCTACACCTTC. This encodes CASSPARTNYGYTF.